Ten or more counts support the clone carrying this T cell receptor (beta chain). The antigen is undetermined. The CDR3 covers 15 residues. V lost 5 bases and J 6 bases, leaving 17 bases between the germline ends. Germline loops: CDR1 MDHEN, CDR2 SYDVKM. TCRdb's table, derived via immunoSEQ multiplex PCR, lists solely in-frame clones and lacks some. This repertoire shows 200,000 to 250,000 clones, approximately 87% found once; its top ten account for 4.5% to 6%. The data are from a study of cytomegalovirus exposure and HLA in healthy donors. Study findings and constraints: Subsequent analysis found a tendency for first-cohort TCR clusters to co-occur within the roughly 130 validation repertoires. There were a few CMV-associated chains whose specificity for CMV antigens was confirmed in vitro. The study flagged around 150 TCR beta chains as cytomegalovirus-associated.

V is TRBV28 and J is TRBJ1-5, with D hard to call. The sample consisted of PBMCs. The TCR originated in a woman under 30 in good health and CMV-seronegative. CDR3 DNA: TGTGCCAGCAGTAAGGTGGGCCCCGCGGGTCAGCCCCAGCATTTT. This gives the protein CASSKVGPAGQPQHF.